The next 17 T cell receptor beta chains were all read from a single sample in a study of cytomegalovirus exposure and HLA in healthy donors. This PCR relied on a set of 60 Vbeta primers and 13 Jbeta primers. Sequenced by immunoSEQ multiplex PCR; TCRdb stores in-frame clones only, minus some. The data show some 180,000 clones, about 83% seen once. Sequences were obtained from PBMCs. The receptors here all came from a female donor in good health and CMV-seronegative.

The chain joins TRBV6-5 to TRBJ2-1; TRBD2 agrees at 8 bases. The trim removed 5 bases at V and 7 bases at J, leaving 10 bases unmatched. Germline V gene lookup returns CDR1 MNHEY and CDR2 SVGAGI. CDR3 length equals 15 residues. The DNA for the CDR3 is TGTGCCAGCAGTCATTACGGGGGGGCCAATAATGAGCAGTTCTTC. Translation gives CASSHYGGANNEQFF.

This clone was seen a handful of times. The V gene is TRBV7-9, the J gene TRBJ2-2; possibly TRBD1 for D (6 bases). The CDR3 consists of 16 residues. The ends were cut back, 6 bases at V and 0 bases at J, with 14 bases in the middle. Germline CDR1 SEHNR, CDR2 FQNEAQ (reference sequence). CDR3 DNA: TGTGCCAGCAGGACTGGACAGTCCGCGAACACCGGGGAGCTGTTTTTT. This encodes CASRTGQSANTGELFF.

This clone is a singleton in its sample. The chain links TRBV2 to TRBJ1-5, with unresolved D. V gave up 2 bases and J gave up 3 bases, with 8 bases separating them. This CDR3 is 14 amino acids long. Germline CDR1 reads SNHLY; CDR2 reads FYNNEI. The CDR3 sequence is CASSERGNNQPQHF. CDR3 nucleotides: TGTGCCAGCAGTGAAAGAGGAAACAATCAGCCCCAGCATTTT.

The genes are TRBV5-4 and TRBJ1-2, with D maybe TRBD1 (5 bases). CDR3 length: 15 residues. Germline V gives CDR1 SGHNT, CDR2 YYREEE (reference sequence). V lost 3 bases and J 6 bases, leaving 18 bases between the germline ends. Here the CDR3 DNA reads TGTGCCAGCAGCTCCCCCGCGGGGGTCGGGGATGGCTACACCTTC. Its translation: CASSSPAGVGDGYTF. The entire variable domain, with the rest obtained from reference TRBV5-4 and TRBJ1-2, is as follows: ETGVTQSPTHLIKTRGQQVTLRCSSQSGHNTVSWYQQALGQGPQFIFQYYREEENGRGNFPPRFSGLQFPNYSSELNVNALELDDSALYLCASSSPAGVGDGYTFGSGTRLTVV.

This chain uses TRBV6-1 with TRBJ1-1; 7 bases align to TRBD1. Germline V lookup: CDR1 MNHNS, CDR2 SASEGT. The ends lost 6 bases at V and 4 bases at J; junction bases unmatched: 2. This CDR3 has 12 residues. The CDR3 DNA is TGTGCCAGCAGAAGACAGGGCACTGAAGCTTTCTTT. Translating gives CASRRQGTEAFF.

Concerning this clone itself: Additional DNA sequences in this sample encode the identical CDR3. V gene TRBV7-9 combines with J gene TRBJ2-3, with 9 bases lining up with TRBD2. The V gene's germline CDR1 is SEHNR and CDR2 FQNEAQ (reference sequence). V trimming: 1 base; J trimming: 1 base; junction bases outside the gene matches: 0. The CDR3 sequence is 15 residues long. CDR3 protein: CASSLVAGGTDTQYF. CDR3 nucleotide sequence: TGTGCCAGCAGCTTAGTAGCGGGAGGCACAGATACGCAGTATTTT.

The V gene is TRBV11-2, the J gene TRBJ2-5; TRBD1 agrees at 7 bases. The J segment lost 4 bases and the V segment lost 5 bases, leaving 7 bases of the junction unmatched. The CDR3 consists of 14 residues. Germline loops: CDR1 SGHAT, CDR2 FQNNGV. Here the CDR3 DNA reads TGTGCCAGCAGCATCCCAAACAGGGGAGAGACCCAGTACTTC. It codes for CASSIPNRGETQYF.

The table lists this clone with a few counts. V and J are TRBV15 and TRBJ2-2; tentative D call: TRBD1 (5 bases). V shed 6 bases and J shed 2 bases, with 13 bases lying between them. CDR1 and CDR2 from the germline V gene are LNHNV and YYDKDF (reference sequence). This CDR3 comprises 15 residues. The CDR3 sequence is CATRSGNRNTGELFF. The CDR3 DNA sequence: TGTGCCACCAGATCAGGGAACAGAAACACCGGGGAGCTGTTTTTT.

The J gene is TRBJ1-1, the V gene TRBV6-5; 7 nucleotides agree with TRBD1. With 2 bases clipped from V and 6 bases from J, the junction kept 9 bases outside the gene matches. The germline V gene has CDR1 MNHEY and CDR2 SVGAGI. This CDR3 has 15 amino acids. CDR3 loop: CASSYRRSGGSEAFF. The CDR3 DNA reads TGTGCCAGCAGTTACCGCCGATCAGGGGGGTCTGAAGCTTTCTTT.

V is TRBV6-6 and J is TRBJ2-7, with 11 bases aligning to TRBD2. The CDR3 consists of 15 residues. J lost 3 bases, V lost 0 bases, and 1 base had no gene match. CDR1 and CDR2 (germline): MNHNY, SVGAGI (reference sequence). The CDR3: CASSYSGTSGYEQYF. CDR3 nucleotides: TGTGCCAGCAGTTACTCTGGGACTAGCGGCTACGAGCAGTACTTC.

The rearrangement uses TRBV27 and TRBJ2-7; 9 bases align to TRBD1. After removal of 4 bases from V and 5 bases from J, the junction contained 6 bases not matched to a gene. Germline lookup yields CDR1 MNHEY and CDR2 SMNVEV (reference sequence). The CDR3 totals 14 residues. For the CDR3, the DNA is TGTGCCAGCAGTTCCGGGACAGGGACTAACGAGCAGTACTTC. It codes for CASSSGTGTNEQYF.

This sequence joins TRBV6-1 and TRBJ2-7; 10 positions match TRBD1. V was clipped by 3 bases and J by 6 bases; unmatched bases: 5. This CDR3 comprises 14 residues. Germline CDR1 is MNHNS and CDR2 is SASEGT. This CDR3 reads CASSDGQGEVEQYF. CDR3 DNA: TGTGCCAGCAGTGACGGACAGGGGGAGGTCGAGCAGTACTTC.

This rearrangement joins TRBV5-4 to TRBJ1-5; 7 nucleotides line up with TRBD1. Unmatched junction bases numbered 4, after V lost 0 bases and J lost 4 bases. CDR3 length equals 15 residues. Germline CDR1 reads SGHNT; CDR2 reads YYREEE (reference sequence). The CDR3 here is CASSLGQGLNQPQHF. The CDR3 region has the DNA TGTGCCAGCAGCTTGGGACAGGGATTGAATCAGCCCCAGCATTTT.

The rearrangement joins TRBV7-6 to TRBJ1-1, with 11 nucleotides matching TRBD1. The CDR3 length is 16 residues. V was pared by 4 bases and J by 0 bases, with 4 bases of the junction left unmatched. The germline V gene encodes CDR1 SGHVS and CDR2 FNYEAQ. The CDR3 reads CASSSGQGAMNTEAFF. The CDR3 bases are TGTGCCAGCAGCTCAGGACAGGGGGCGATGAACACTGAAGCTTTCTTT.

The rearrangement links TRBV9 to TRBJ1-2; 7 nucleotides align to TRBD1. Unmatched junction bases numbered 16, after V lost 6 bases and J lost 8 bases. Germline V gives CDR1 SGDLS, CDR2 YYNGEE. The CDR3 runs 15 residues. CDR3 loop: CASTDLRQGAIGYTF. Written as DNA, the CDR3 is TGTGCCAGCACCGACCTCCGACAGGGTGCCATCGGCTACACCTTC. The variable domain in full, completed from reference TRBV9 and TRBJ1-2, reads DSGVTQTPKHLITATGQRVTLRCSPRSGDLSVYWYQQSLDQGLQFLIQYYNGEERAKGNILERFSAQQFPDLHSELNLSSLELGDSALYFCASTDLRQGAIGYTFGSGTRLTVV.

DNA of the CDR3: TGTGCTAGTGGTTTGGTTTCGACAGGGTCGAATGAAAAACTGTTTTTT. Translated: CASGLVSTGSNEKLFF. V gene TRBV12-5 combines with J gene TRBJ1-4, with 7 bases identical to TRBD1. The germline gives CDR1 LGHNT, CDR2 FRNRAP. The CDR3 runs to 16 residues. Trimming cost V 0 bases and J 5 bases; bases outside gene matches: 6.

The chain joins TRBV9 to TRBJ2-3, with 8 positions matching TRBD2. The V gene's germline CDR1 is SGDLS and CDR2 YYNGEE. CDR3 length: 20 amino acids. Trimming cost V 1 base and J 1 base; bases outside gene matches: 17. CDR3 sequence (DNA): TGTGCCAGCAGCGTACCCCGGGACCCCTCGGGAGGGGCCCGCACAGATACGCAGTATTTT. Amino acid sequence: CASSVPRDPSGGARTDTQYF.